These 6 T cell receptor beta chains share one sample of origin, sequenced in a study of cytomegalovirus exposure and HLA in healthy donors. Primers for the PCR totalled 60 Vbeta and 13 Jbeta. Profiling relied on immunoSEQ multiplex PCR, and the TCRdb table lists in-frame clones only, not all of them. This sample has 100,000 to 150,000 clones, with roughly 75% found just once. Specimen: PBMCs. These receptors were collected from a female donor in good health and CMV-seronegative.

This clone was recorded only once. The rearrangement joins TRBV11-3 to TRBJ2-3; the match to TRBD2 covers 10 bases. The CDR3 extends over 16 amino acids. The germline V gene encodes CDR1 SGHNT and CDR2 YENEEA. V shed 4 bases and J 1 base; nucleotides not matched to a gene: 5. The CDR3 DNA sequence: TGTGCCAGCAGCTCCGGGACTAGCGTAGGCACAGATACGCAGTATTTT. Translating it yields CASSSGTSVGTDTQYF. Combining the CDR3 with reference TRBV11-3 and TRBJ2-3 gives the whole variable domain EAGVVQSPRYKIIEKKQPVAFWCNPISGHNTLYWYLQNLGQGPELLIRYENEEAVDDSQLPKDRFSAERLKGVDSTLKIQPAELGDSAVYLCASSSGTSVGTDTQYFGPGTRLTVL.

V is TRBV7-2 and J is TRBJ2-4; TRBD2 matches 7 bases. Germline V gene sequence: CDR1 SGHTA, CDR2 FQGNSA. Trimming took 1 base from V and 0 from J; bases not matched to a gene: 3. The CDR3 runs to 16 residues. As DNA, the CDR3 is TGTGCCAGCAGCTTAGTCCTAGCGGTAGCCAAAAACATTCAGTACTTC. Translation: CASSLVLAVAKNIQYF. Using reference TRBV7-2 and TRBJ2-4 for the parts outside the CDR3, the full variable domain is GAGVSQSPSNKVTEKGKDVELRCDPISGHTALYWYRQSLGQGLEFLIYFQGNSAPDKSGLPSDRFSAERTGGSVSTLTIQRTQQEDSAVYLCASSLVLAVAKNIQYFGAGTRLSVL.

V gene TRBV9 combines with J gene TRBJ2-3; D is possibly TRBD2 (5 bases). Germline assignment: CDR1 SGDLS and CDR2 YYNGEE. V lost 0 bases, J lost 0 bases, and 11 bases lay in between. The CDR3 loop spans 16 amino acids. CDR3 amino acids: CASSVDQRPSTDTQYF. The CDR3 coding sequence is TGTGCCAGCAGCGTAGACCAGCGGCCCAGCACAGATACGCAGTATTTT.

The chain recombines TRBV29-1 with TRBJ2-3; 10 nucleotides line up with TRBD2. This CDR3 spans 12 amino acids. The germline V gene encodes CDR1 SQVTM and CDR2 ANQGSEA. V was clipped by 5 bases and J by 10 bases; unmatched bases: 6. Here the CDR3 DNA reads TGCAGCGTTAGGCTAGCGGGAGAAGCGCAGTATTTT. Translated: CSVRLAGEAQYF.

Remarks on this clone: Mismatch with germline at one junction end may stem from a read error. The CDR3 nucleotides read TGTTCCAGCAGCTTAGGGACTAGCGGGGCTCAAGATACGCAGTATTTT. Translating gives CSSSLGTSGAQDTQYF. V and J are TRBV7-9 and TRBJ2-3, with TRBD2 matching over 13 bases. Looked up from germline, CDR1 is SEHNR and CDR2 is FQNEAQ (reference sequence). This CDR3 has 16 residues.

This chain uses TRBV6-4 with TRBJ1-1, with 9 bases aligning to TRBD1. The V gene end was trimmed by 4 bases and the J gene end by 8 bases; junction bases not matched to a gene: 5. Germline values: CDR1 MRHNA, CDR2 SNTAGT. The length of the CDR3 is 13 residues. CDR3 DNA sequence: TGTGCCAGCAGTGTCTCCGGGACAGGGGAAGCTTTCTTT. Its protein is CASSVSGTGEAFF.